The rows below give T cell receptor beta chains drawn from one sample of a study of T cell changes during pregnancy in multiple sclerosis. Method: immunoSEQ multiplex PCR; TCRdb's copy keeps in-frame clones and lacks some. The sample yields about 59,000 clones, about 94% seen once. The sequencing used peripheral blood, collected in the third trimester of pregnancy. The receptor source for this set is a female donor in good health, enrolled as a control in a pregnancy study. CDR3s include the opening cysteine and the closing phenylalanine or tryptophan. Fields, in order: J gene, clone size, D gene, V gene, CDR3 protein, CDR3 DNA. A D gene is named only where the DNA matches it firmly. Clone size is not always given. Where it is, it says once, few, many or a class for expanded clones.

j_call: TRBJ2-1; clone_size: NA; d_call: NA; v_call: TRBV5-6; cdr3_aa: CASTLPGGQEQGEQFF; cdr3_nt: TGTGCCAGCACCCTCCCGGGGGGACAGGAGCAAGGTGAGCAGTTCTTC
j_call: TRBJ1-1; clone_size: few; d_call: NA; v_call: TRBV6-5; cdr3_aa: CASSYVMNTEAFF; cdr3_nt: TGTGCCAGCAGTTACGTAATGAACACTGAAGCTTTCTTT
j_call: TRBJ2-1; clone_size: NA; d_call: TRBD1; v_call: TRBV28; cdr3_aa: CASSPTYGTALSSYNEQFF; cdr3_nt: TGTGCCAGCAGTCCAACCTACGGGACAGCCCTTAGCTCCTACAATGAGCAGTTCTTC
j_call: TRBJ1-1; clone_size: once; d_call: NA; v_call: TRBV7-6; cdr3_aa: CASSPERGTEAFF; cdr3_nt: TGTGCCAGCAGCCCAGAAAGGGGGACTGAAGCTTTCTTT
j_call: TRBJ2-5; clone_size: NA; d_call: TRBD2; v_call: TRBV9; cdr3_aa: CASSVVAGDTTGGETQYF; cdr3_nt: TGTGCCAGCAGCGTGGTAGCGGGGGATACTACGGGGGGGGAGACCCAGTACTTC
j_call: TRBJ2-3; clone_size: NA; d_call: NA; v_call: TRBV19; cdr3_aa: CASKGGGHPNTDTQYF; cdr3_nt: TGTGCCAGTAAGGGCGGGGGCCACCCGAACACAGATACGCAGTATTTT
j_call: TRBJ2-5; clone_size: NA; d_call: TRBD2; v_call: TRBV5-1; cdr3_aa: CASSFGLAGAGGEQYF; cdr3_nt: TGCGCCAGCAGCTTTGGACTAGCGGGAGCGGGTGGGGAGCAGTACTTC
j_call: TRBJ1-1; clone_size: NA; d_call: TRBD1; v_call: TRBV18; cdr3_aa: CASSQGAGAEAFF; cdr3_nt: TGTGCCAGCTCACAGGGGGCCGGTGCTGAAGCTTTCTTT
j_call: TRBJ2-1; clone_size: NA; d_call: TRBD2; v_call: TRBV29-1; cdr3_aa: CSVEFGTSDTYNEQFF; cdr3_nt: TGCAGCGTTGAGTTCGGTACTAGCGATACCTACAATGAGCAGTTCTTC
j_call: TRBJ2-7; clone_size: NA; d_call: TRBD1; v_call: TRBV27; cdr3_aa: CASSFLDRAYEQYF; cdr3_nt: TGTGCCAGCAGTTTCCTGGACAGGGCCTACGAGCAGTACTTC
j_call: TRBJ1-2; clone_size: once; d_call: NA; v_call: TRBV9; cdr3_aa: CASSTGEPGVGYTF; cdr3_nt: TGTGCCAGCAGCACGGGGGAGCCCGGGGTGGGCTACACCTTC
j_call: TRBJ2-6; clone_size: NA; d_call: NA; v_call: TRBV18; cdr3_aa: CASSPRAGPGGANVLTF; cdr3_nt: TGTGCCAGCTCACCACGGGCCGGCCCAGGAGGGGCCAACGTCCTGACTTTC
j_call: TRBJ2-7; clone_size: NA; d_call: TRBD1; v_call: TRBV6-1; cdr3_aa: CASSVGQAPYEQYF; cdr3_nt: TGTGCCAGCAGTGTGGGACAGGCCCCCTACGAGCAGTACTTC
j_call: TRBJ2-7; clone_size: NA; d_call: TRBD2; v_call: TRBV7-2; cdr3_aa: CASSPYLSLAGGRSYEQYF; cdr3_nt: TGTGCCAGCAGCCCCTACCTTTCCCTAGCGGGGGGGCGTTCCTACGAGCAGTACTTC
j_call: TRBJ1-1; clone_size: NA; d_call: NA; v_call: TRBV7-9; cdr3_aa: CASSATVQGGEAFF; cdr3_nt: TGTGCCAGCAGCGCAACGGTCCAGGGCGGGGAGGCTTTCTTT
j_call: TRBJ2-7; clone_size: NA; d_call: TRBD2; v_call: TRBV27; cdr3_aa: CASSYLAGGPSNEQYF; cdr3_nt: TGTGCCAGCAGTTATCTAGCGGGAGGGCCTTCCAACGAGCAGTACTTC
j_call: TRBJ1-2; clone_size: NA; d_call: NA; v_call: TRBV5-1; cdr3_aa: CASSGGEHTRTGYTF; cdr3_nt: TGCGCCAGCAGCGGGGGGGAGCACACAAGGACGGGCTACACCTTC
j_call: TRBJ2-1; clone_size: NA; d_call: TRBD2; v_call: TRBV6-1; cdr3_aa: CASSEFASGVKQFF; cdr3_nt: TGTGCCAGCAGTGAATTCGCTAGCGGAGTTAAGCAGTTCTTC
j_call: TRBJ1-2; clone_size: NA; d_call: NA; v_call: TRBV6-5; cdr3_aa: CASSYGADGYTF; cdr3_nt: TGTGCCAGCAGTTATGGGGCGGATGGCTACACCTTC
j_call: TRBJ1-2; clone_size: NA; d_call: TRBD1; v_call: TRBV6-5; cdr3_aa: CASSPTGGNYGYTF; cdr3_nt: TGTGCCAGCAGTCCTACAGGGGGGAACTATGGCTACACCTTC
j_call: TRBJ1-5; clone_size: NA; d_call: TRBD1; v_call: TRBV7-2; cdr3_aa: CASSLRQGDQPQHF; cdr3_nt: TGTGCCAGCAGCTTAAGACAGGGGGATCAGCCCCAGCATTTT
j_call: TRBJ1-4; clone_size: NA; d_call: NA; v_call: TRBV13; cdr3_aa: CASSPRESEKLFF; cdr3_nt: TGTGCCAGCAGCCCCCGGGAGAGCGAAAAACTGTTTTTT
j_call: TRBJ2-1; clone_size: NA; d_call: TRBD2; v_call: TRBV7-9; cdr3_aa: CASSSMGLDYNEQFF; cdr3_nt: TGTGCCAGCAGCTCCATGGGACTAGATTACAATGAGCAGTTCTTC
j_call: TRBJ1-1; clone_size: medium-sized; d_call: TRBD1; v_call: TRBV16; cdr3_aa: CASSRQGLNTEAFF; cdr3_nt: TGTGCCAGCAGCCGACAGGGCCTGAACACTGAAGCTTTCTTT
j_call: TRBJ2-1; clone_size: NA; d_call: TRBD2; v_call: TRBV5-1; cdr3_aa: CASSFGTGGDEQFF; cdr3_nt: TGCGCCAGCAGCTTCGGAACGGGAGGGGATGAGCAGTTCTTC
j_call: TRBJ2-2; clone_size: NA; d_call: TRBD2; v_call: TRBV7-8; cdr3_aa: CASSLAFSGLAGANTGELFF; cdr3_nt: TGTGCCAGCAGCTTAGCCTTCTCGGGACTAGCGGGAGCAAACACCGGGGAGCTGTTTTTT
j_call: TRBJ2-2; clone_size: NA; d_call: NA; v_call: TRBV27; cdr3_aa: CASSLGGPGTGELFF; cdr3_nt: TGTGCCAGCAGTTTAGGCGGCCCGGGCACCGGGGAGCTGTTTTTT
j_call: TRBJ1-5; clone_size: NA; d_call: NA; v_call: TRBV12-2; cdr3_aa: CASRSQGTGQHF; cdr3_nt: TGTGCAAGTCGCTCCCAGGGGACAGGGCAGCATTTT
j_call: TRBJ2-7; clone_size: NA; d_call: TRBD1; v_call: TRBV11-3; cdr3_aa: CASSPRDSSYEQYF; cdr3_nt: TGTGCCAGCAGCCCTCGGGACAGCTCCTACGAGCAGTACTTC
j_call: TRBJ2-5; clone_size: NA; d_call: NA; v_call: TRBV5-6; cdr3_aa: CASSLVGAETQYF; cdr3_nt: TGTGCCAGCAGCTTGGTCGGTGCGGAGACCCAGTACTTC
j_call: TRBJ2-7; clone_size: NA; d_call: NA; v_call: TRBV14; cdr3_aa: CASSPRRGTAYEQYF; cdr3_nt: TGTGCCAGCAGCCCCAGACGGGGGACGGCCTACGAGCAGTACTTC
j_call: TRBJ1-1; clone_size: NA; d_call: TRBD1; v_call: TRBV7-9; cdr3_aa: CASSSRTGDAEAFF; cdr3_nt: TGTGCCAGCAGCTCCCGGACAGGAGACGCTGAAGCTTTCTTT
j_call: TRBJ1-1; clone_size: NA; d_call: NA; v_call: TRBV7-2; cdr3_aa: CASRPSAGGVRAFF; cdr3_nt: TGTGCCAGTCGTCCGTCTGCGGGGGGAGTTAGGGCTTTCTTT
j_call: TRBJ1-5; clone_size: NA; d_call: TRBD1; v_call: TRBV19; cdr3_aa: CASSILGTGGLQPQHF; cdr3_nt: TGTGCCAGTAGTATACTCGGGACAGGGGGCCTACAGCCCCAGCATTTT
j_call: TRBJ1-1; clone_size: NA; d_call: NA; v_call: TRBV6-6; cdr3_aa: CASSYDRTEAFF; cdr3_nt: TGTGCCAGCAGTTACGATCGGACTGAAGCTTTCTTT
j_call: TRBJ2-7; clone_size: NA; d_call: TRBD1; v_call: TRBV18; cdr3_aa: CASSPTTGTREQYF; cdr3_nt: TGTGCCAGCTCACCGACGACAGGGACGAGGGAGCAGTACTTC
j_call: TRBJ1-5; clone_size: NA; d_call: TRBD1; v_call: TRBV6-1; cdr3_aa: CASSALQGGGNQPQHF; cdr3_nt: TGTGCCAGCAGTGCCCTACAGGGGGGTGGCAATCAGCCCCAGCATTTT
j_call: TRBJ1-1; clone_size: few; d_call: NA; v_call: TRBV29-1; cdr3_aa: CSVTENTEAFF; cdr3_nt: TGCAGCGTGACAGAGAACACTGAAGCTTTCTTT
j_call: TRBJ1-5; clone_size: NA; d_call: NA; v_call: TRBV6-5; cdr3_aa: CASSYRADQPQHF; cdr3_nt: TGTGCCAGCAGTTACCGTGCGGATCAGCCCCAGCATTTT
j_call: TRBJ2-3; clone_size: NA; d_call: TRBD2; v_call: TRBV5-6; cdr3_aa: CASSSRLAGRTYTQYF; cdr3_nt: TGTGCCAGCAGCTCTCGACTAGCGGGTCGTACGTATACGCAGTATTTT
j_call: TRBJ1-4; clone_size: NA; d_call: NA; v_call: TRBV5-1; cdr3_aa: CASMPDIGGNEKLFF; cdr3_nt: TGCGCCAGCATGCCTGACATCGGGGGTAATGAAAAACTGTTTTTT
j_call: TRBJ2-1; clone_size: NA; d_call: TRBD1; v_call: TRBV18; cdr3_aa: CASSLFAGQGYNEQFF; cdr3_nt: TGTGCCAGCTCACTTTTCGCGGGACAGGGCTACAATGAGCAGTTCTTC
j_call: TRBJ2-1; clone_size: NA; d_call: NA; v_call: TRBV10-3; cdr3_aa: CAISESGQISRSEQFF; cdr3_nt: TGTGCCATCAGTGAGTCTGGGCAGATCAGTCGCAGTGAGCAGTTCTTC
j_call: TRBJ1-6; clone_size: NA; d_call: TRBD1; v_call: TRBV6-5; cdr3_aa: CASALSQGGSPLHF; cdr3_nt: TGTGCCAGCGCGCTTTCACAGGGGGGTTCACCCCTCCACTTT
j_call: TRBJ1-1; clone_size: NA; d_call: TRBD1; v_call: TRBV28; cdr3_aa: CASSLTGKNTEAFF; cdr3_nt: TGTGCCAGCAGCTTGACAGGGAAGAACACTGAAGCTTTCTTT
j_call: TRBJ1-1; clone_size: NA; d_call: NA; v_call: TRBV6-6; cdr3_aa: CASSYSRPGTEAFF; cdr3_nt: TGTGCCAGCAGTTACTCGAGGCCAGGGACTGAAGCTTTCTTT